The 23 T cell receptor beta chains presented below share a single source sample, sequenced in a study of T-cell memory formation after mild COVID-19. Each CDR3 protein is one row after TCRdb ran MiXCR on the 5' RACE reads. The data hold roughly 300,000 distinct CDR3 sequences, with approximately 7.6% observed a single time. The sample was PBMCs or a T cell subset sorted from them (not recorded which). Every receptor here comes from a man between 18 and 29 years old who had mild COVID-19 (a few samples of this study predate the infection). Cell type and time point are not known.

This clonotype was found a few times. The chain joins TRBV29-1 to TRBJ1-1; possibly TRBD1 for D (6 bases). The V and J ends lost 5 bases and 1 base respectively, with 14 bases between them. Germline CDR1 and CDR2: SQVTM and ANQGSEA. CDR3 length equals 14 residues. In nucleotides, the CDR3 is TGCAGCGTTTCTTGGACAGCTGCGAACACTGAAGCTTTCTTT. Translating gives CSVSWTAANTEAFF.

This clonotype was detected many times. The V gene is TRBV12-3 or TRBV12-4, the J gene TRBJ2-1; 8 nucleotides align to TRBD1. Trimming removed 3 bases from V and 10 bases from J; junction bases left unmatched: 5. This CDR3 comprises 13 residues. CDR3: CASSFAGGNEQFF. The DNA of the CDR3 is TGTGCCAGCAGTTTCGCAGGGGGCAACGAGCAGTTCTTC.

This clonotype was detected a few times. DNA for the CDR3: TGCAGTGTCAAGGACAGACGTAAAAGCACTGAAGCTTTCTTT. Translated: CSVKDRRKSTEAFF. This chain links TRBV20-1 with TRBJ1-1, with D tentatively TRBD1 (6 bases). Germline CDR1 is DFQATT and CDR2 is SNEGSKA (reference sequence). The CDR3 consists of 14 residues. V lost 7 bases and J lost 4, with 19 bases in between.

Only a few counts were recorded for this clonotype. The chain employs TRBV7-6 and TRBJ1-1; D is unresolved. CDR3 length: 15 amino acids. Germline V gene lookup returns CDR1 SGHVS and CDR2 FNYEAQ. V was pared by 5 bases and J by 0 bases, with 13 bases between. The CDR3 DNA sequence: TGTGCCAGCAGCCCTATGGGGTCCATGAACACTGAAGCTTTCTTT. As protein: CASSPMGSMNTEAFF.

For the CDR3, the DNA is TGTGCCAGCAGTTACCGGCGCTACCCCCTCTACAATGAGCAGTTCTTC. Encoded protein: CASSYRRYPLYNEQFF. The V call is TRBV6-2 or TRBV6-3, the J call TRBJ2-1; no clear D gene. V shed 2 bases and J shed 3 bases, with 14 bases lying between them. This CDR3 has 16 amino acids. The germline V gene encodes CDR1 MNHEY and CDR2 SVGEGT.

This clonotype turned up a few times. V usage is TRBV9 and J usage is TRBJ2-7; the D gene is possibly TRBD1 (6 bases). The CDR3 is 15 residues long. In germline, CDR1 is SGDLS, CDR2 YYNGEE. The V end lost 3 bases, the J end lost 7 bases, and 20 bases lay between the germline ends. DNA of the CDR3: TGTGCCAGCAGCGATCGACACAGGGCCCACTGGGAGCAGTACTTC. Translation gives CASSDRHRAHWEQYF.

This chain links TRBV24-1 with TRBJ2-3; a weak D match, TRBD2 (5 bases). The CDR3 extends over 14 amino acids. Trimming left V 1 base short and J 4 bases short, with 8 bases between. Germline V gene lookup returns CDR1 KGHDR and CDR2 SFDVKD. CDR3 DNA: TGTGCCACCAGTGATTTACTCGGGGCAGATACGCAGTATTTT. This sequence encodes CATSDLLGADTQYF.

This clonotype was recorded at least ten times. V gene TRBV5-1 combines with J gene TRBJ1-1; D remains ambiguous. This CDR3 contains 15 residues. In germline, CDR1 is SGHRS, CDR2 YFSETQ. The V and J ends lost 0 bases and 8 bases respectively, with 17 bases between them. CDR3 coding DNA: TGCGCCAGCAGCTTGGGAATTAAACGGCAGACAGAAGCTTTCTTT. Residues: CASSLGIKRQTEAFF.

This clonotype was seen only a few times. V is TRBV10-2 and J is TRBJ2-7, with D perhaps matching TRBD2 (5 bases). In germline, CDR1 is WSHSY, CDR2 SAAADI. This CDR3 comprises 14 residues. V was pared by 3 bases and J by 3 bases, with 12 bases between. The CDR3 is CASSESLAYYEQYV. The CDR3 DNA sequence: TGCGCCAGCAGTGAAAGTCTAGCTTACTACGAGCAGTACGTC.

The J gene is TRBJ2-3, the V gene TRBV7-9; 8 bases are shared with TRBD1. Per the germline V gene, CDR1 is SEHNR and CDR2 is FQNEAQ (reference sequence). This CDR3 spans 17 amino acids. The trim removed 5 bases at V and 6 bases at J, leaving 16 bases unmatched. CDR3 sequence (DNA): TGTGCCAGCAGCCCAAGGACAGGGCGGAAGGGGATGGATACGCAGTATTTT. It translates to CASSPRTGRKGMDTQYF.

This clonotype turned up a few times. This chain joins TRBV25-1 and TRBJ2-5; D possibly corresponds to TRBD2 (5 bases). Germline V gene data show CDR1 as MGHDK and CDR2 as SYGVNS. The CDR3 is 13 amino acids. With 6 bases removed from V and 5 bases from J, the gap between germline ends came to 13 bases. The CDR3 nucleotides read TGTGCCAGCAGCGTACGGGGTATGGAGACCCAGTACTTC. It yields the protein CASSVRGMETQYF.

This chain connects TRBV7-2 to TRBJ2-1; the match to TRBD1 covers 10 bases. Trimming removed 4 bases from V and 7 bases from J; junction bases left unmatched: 7. From germline, CDR1 is SGHTA and CDR2 FQGNSA. This CDR3 is built from 15 residues. The CDR3 DNA follows: TGTGCCAGCAGCTCTCGACAGGGGGCTTGGAATGAGCAGTTCTTC. This sequence encodes CASSSRQGAWNEQFF.

The chain has TRBV7-2 and TRBJ2-1, with D possibly being TRBD1 or TRBD2 (6 bases each). With 1 base removed from V and 10 bases from J, the gap between germline ends came to 14 bases. The CDR3 contains 14 residues. Germline V gene sequence: CDR1 SGHTA, CDR2 FQGNSA. The CDR3 nucleotides are TGTGCCAGCAGCTTAGAACTAGGGGGGTTGGAGCAGTTCTTC. It yields the protein CASSLELGGLEQFF.

This clonotype was counted between two and nine times. This chain connects TRBV12-3 or TRBV12-4 to TRBJ1-1; weak D call: TRBD1 (5 bases). There are 13 residues in the CDR3. With 3 bases removed from V and 4 bases from J, the gap between germline ends came to 9 bases. The CDR3 sequence is CASSFERGTEAFF. The CDR3 nucleotides read TGTGCCAGCAGTTTTGAGAGGGGCACTGAAGCTTTCTTT.

This clonotype has a handful of counts. The rearrangement links TRBV6-5 to TRBJ1-2, with D possibly matching TRBD1 (5 bases). Germline V lookup: CDR1 MNHEY, CDR2 SVGAGI. The CDR3 totals 14 residues. V lost 6 bases and J 8 bases, leaving 19 bases between the germline ends. CDR3 coding DNA: TGTGCCAGCAGGGGCCTTGGGGGGAGAGAAGGCTACACCTTC. Protein: CASRGLGGREGYTF.

This clonotype was recorded a few times. The J gene is TRBJ1-1, the V gene TRBV7-2; no clear D gene. CDR1 SGHTA and CDR2 FQGNSA come from the germline V gene. The CDR3 is made up of 15 amino acids. Trimming removed 5 bases from V and 2 bases from J, with 15 bases in between. The CDR3 DNA follows: TGTGCCAGCAGCCCCTCGCGGATGGCTAACACTGAAGCTTTCTTT. It specifies CASSPSRMANTEAFF.

This clonotype was counted only a few times. The chain employs TRBV20-1 and TRBJ2-7; D tentatively fits TRBD1 or TRBD2 (5 bases each). V shed 0 bases and J shed 3 bases, with 9 bases lying between them. The CDR3 runs to 13 residues. Germline-derived CDR1 and CDR2 are DFQATT and SNEGSKA (reference sequence). CDR3: CSARDGTVYEQYV. CDR3 DNA sequence: TGCAGTGCTAGAGATGGGACGGTCTACGAGCAGTACGTC.

The V gene is TRBV7-9, the J gene TRBJ2-5, with TRBD1 as a possible D gene (6 bases). Germline assignment: CDR1 SEHNR and CDR2 FQNEAQ (reference sequence). The V end was cut by 7 bases, the J end by 1 base, with 7 bases between. CDR3 length: 12 residues. CDR3 sequence: CASNRVQETQYF. CDR3 sequence (DNA): TGTGCCAGCAACAGGGTCCAAGAGACCCAGTACTTC.

Only a few counts were recorded for this clonotype. The V call is TRBV20-1, the J call TRBJ2-7; D possibly corresponds to TRBD1 (6 bases). This CDR3 contains 12 residues. Trimming pared 0 bases from V and 3 bases from J, leaving 6 bases between. CDR1 and CDR2 from the germline V gene are DFQATT and SNEGSKA (reference sequence). CDR3 DNA sequence: TGCAGTGCTAGAGAGGGACACTACGAGCAGTACTTC. It translates to CSAREGHYEQYF.

This clonotype was recorded at least ten times. V usage is TRBV9 and J usage is TRBJ2-5; no clear D gene. Germline assignment: CDR1 SGDLS and CDR2 YYNGEE. The V and J ends lost 3 bases and 5 bases respectively, with 8 bases between them. The CDR3 loop spans 12 amino acids. In DNA, the CDR3 is TGTGCCAGCAGCGCACATGGGGAGACCCAGTACTTC. This translates into CASSAHGETQYF.

This clonotype was seen a few times. The chain has TRBV20-1 and TRBJ2-3; D may be TRBD1 (6 bases). V was cut by 4 bases and J by 1 base, with 15 bases left in between. The CDR3 is made up of 15 amino acids. The germline V gene encodes CDR1 DFQATT and CDR2 SNEGSKA (reference sequence). The CDR3 protein is CSANSGAFGTDTQYF. Written as DNA, the CDR3 is TGCAGTGCTAACTCAGGGGCTTTTGGCACAGATACGCAGTATTTT.

This clonotype came up a few times. This sequence joins TRBV12-3 or TRBV12-4 and TRBJ2-1; tentatively, D is TRBD1 (6 bases). The CDR3 runs to 12 residues. With 6 bases removed from V and 8 bases from J, the gap between germline ends came to 11 bases. The CDR3 nucleotides read TGTGCCAGCAGACGCAGGGGCGATGAGCAGTTCTTC. Its translation: CASRRRGDEQFF.

This clonotype was seen a few times. The V gene is TRBV29-1, the J gene TRBJ2-2; D may correspond to TRBD1 or TRBD2 (5 bases each). This CDR3 has 14 residues. The V end was cut by 1 base, the J end by 4 bases, with 10 bases between. The germline V gene encodes CDR1 SQVTM and CDR2 ANQGSEA. The chain's CDR3 is CSVEAGAFTGELFF. CDR3 sequence (DNA): TGCAGCGTTGAAGCCGGGGCGTTCACCGGGGAGCTGTTTTTT.